Following are 19 T cell receptor beta chains from one sample sequenced in a study of cytomegalovirus exposure and HLA in healthy donors. The PCR contained 60 Vbeta and 13 Jbeta primers. Clones were sequenced by immunoSEQ multiplex PCR, and TCRdb holds only the in-frame ones, with some missing. Of about 110,000 clones detected, 74% appear once; the ten largest clones hold approximately 2.5%. Source material: PBMCs. The source of these receptors is a man aged 50 to 60 in good health and CMV-seropositive.

This chain connects TRBV11-2 to TRBJ1-5, with D hard to call. CDR3 size: 15 residues. Germline CDR1 reads SGHAT; CDR2 reads FQNNGV. Trimming cost V 1 base and J 3 bases, with 10 bases left between them. CDR3 in amino acids: CASSLAGLINQPQHF. The CDR3 coding sequence is TGTGCCAGCAGCTTAGCGGGATTAATCAATCAGCCCCAGCATTTT.

J is TRBJ1-4 and V is TRBV28; maybe TRBD1 (5 bases). The CDR3 covers 13 residues. V was cut by 6 bases and J by 3 bases, with 8 bases left in between. The V gene's germline CDR1 is MDHEN and CDR2 SYDVKM. CDR3 protein: CASSRQPNEKLFF. The CDR3 DNA reads as TGTGCCAGCAGCCGACAGCCTAATGAAAAACTGTTTTTT.

This chain joins TRBV27 and TRBJ2-7; a weak D match, TRBD1 (5 bases). V gave up 0 bases and J gave up 1 base, with 10 bases separating them. The germline V gene has CDR1 MNHEY and CDR2 SMNVEV (reference sequence). This CDR3 region has 15 residues. The CDR3 spells CASSLSGALSYEQYF. The CDR3 coding sequence is TGTGCCAGCAGTTTATCAGGGGCCTTGTCCTACGAGCAGTACTTC.

In DNA, the CDR3 is TGTGCCAGCCCCCGGGACAGGGACACTGAAGCTTTCTTT. Protein product: CASPRDRDTEAFF. This chain connects TRBV2 to TRBJ1-1, with TRBD1 matching over 9 bases. This CDR3 is 13 amino acids long. Trimming cost V 8 bases and J 3 bases; bases outside gene matches: 4. Germline-derived CDR1 and CDR2 are SNHLY and FYNNEI.

This chain connects TRBV7-2 to TRBJ2-7, with a tentative D call TRBD1 (5 bases). Trimming cost V 3 bases and J 2 bases, with 20 bases left between them. CDR1 is SGHTA and CDR2 is FQGNSA in the germline V gene. This CDR3 has 17 amino acids. This CDR3 reads CASSFRTAGFPTYEQYF. In nucleotides, the CDR3 is TGTGCCAGCAGCTTCCGTACAGCAGGGTTCCCGACCTACGAGCAGTACTTC.

This clone turned up a few times. The V and J genes are TRBV11-2 and TRBJ1-1; 8 bases are a match to TRBD1. CDR1 is SGHAT, CDR2 FQNNGV, per germline. Trimming removed 5 bases from V and 4 bases from J; junction bases left unmatched: 9. This CDR3 has 15 residues. The CDR3 loop is CASSIGQGGGTEAFF. DNA for the CDR3: TGTGCCAGCAGCATTGGACAGGGAGGGGGCACTGAAGCTTTCTTT. The entire variable domain, with the rest obtained from reference TRBV11-2 and TRBJ1-1, is as follows: EAGVAQSPRYKIIEKRQSVAFWCNPISGHATLYWYQQILGQGPKLLIQFQNNGVVDDSQLPKDRFSAERLKGVDSTLKIQPAKLEDSAVYLCASSIGQGGGTEAFFGQGTRLTVV.

In its sample, this clone was seen once. The DNA of the CDR3 is TGTGCCAGTCGGATAGCGGGGGGTCCTTACAATGAGCAGTTCTTC. This codes for CASRIAGGPYNEQFF. The genes are TRBV6-1 and TRBJ2-1; TRBD2 aligns across 10 bases. Germline V gives CDR1 MNHNS, CDR2 SASEGT. Trimming removed 9 bases from V and 4 bases from J; junction bases left unmatched: 9. The CDR3 runs 15 residues.

The chain combines TRBV5-4 with TRBJ1-1; possible D gene TRBD1, 6 bases. V was pared by 1 base and J by 3 bases, with 10 bases between. From germline, CDR1 is SGHNT and CDR2 YYREEE (reference sequence). The CDR3 is 14 residues long. As DNA, the CDR3 is TGTGCCAGCAGCTTGCCAGGGGTGGACACTGAAGCTTTCTTT. The encoded protein is CASSLPGVDTEAFF.

J is TRBJ2-3 and V is TRBV5-4; D gene ambiguous. Germline lookup yields CDR1 SGHNT and CDR2 YYREEE (reference sequence). V was shortened by 0 bases and J by 6 bases, with 11 bases between the two germline ends. CDR3 length: 14 residues. The CDR3 reads CASSLVADGDTQYF. The CDR3 coding sequence is TGTGCCAGCAGCTTGGTGGCCGACGGGGATACGCAGTATTTT.

This rearrangement joins TRBV5-1 to TRBJ2-2; possible D gene TRBD2, 6 bases. V lost 3 bases, J lost 2 bases, and 8 bases lay in between. The length of the CDR3 is 14 residues. Germline CDR1 is SGHRS and CDR2 is YFSETQ. The CDR3 region is CASSWDSNTGELFF. DNA for the CDR3: TGCGCCAGCAGCTGGGACTCCAACACCGGGGAGCTGTTTTTT.

The chain uses TRBV5-1 and TRBJ2-3; D gene uncertain. Germline V lookup: CDR1 SGHRS, CDR2 YFSETQ. The CDR3 totals 14 residues. V gave up 1 base and J gave up 4 bases, with 10 bases separating them. The CDR3, as DNA: TGCGCCAGCAGCTTGACCGGGTCTGCAGATACGCAGTATTTT. Its protein product is CASSLTGSADTQYF.

The CDR3 DNA sequence: TGTGCCAGCAGTGAGTCAGGAGCGGGAGGGTACAATGAGCAGTTCTTC. Amino acid sequence: CASSESGAGGYNEQFF. The chain combines TRBV6-4 with TRBJ2-1; TRBD2 matches 10 bases. Germline values: CDR1 MRHNA, CDR2 SNTAGT. Losses at the gene ends were 3 bases for V and 4 bases for J; bases not matched to a gene: 6. This CDR3 spans 16 amino acids.

The chain combines TRBV4-1 with TRBJ2-2; 10 nucleotides match TRBD1. CDR1 MGHRA and CDR2 YSYEKL come from the germline V gene. The CDR3 contains 16 residues. V trimming: 1 base; J trimming: 8 bases; junction bases outside the gene matches: 7. CDR3 in amino acids: CASSQGQGATGGELFF. DNA for the CDR3: TGCGCCAGCAGCCAAGGACAGGGGGCGACGGGGGGGGAGCTGTTTTTT.

This chain connects TRBV9 to TRBJ1-2, with D perhaps TRBD1 (6 bases). This CDR3 has 13 amino acids. V gave up 2 bases and J gave up 4 bases, with 9 bases separating them. CDR1 and CDR2 (germline): SGDLS, YYNGEE. The CDR3 is CASSVTGSYGYTF. CDR3 coding DNA: TGTGCCAGCAGCGTCACAGGGTCCTATGGCTACACCTTC.

V gene TRBV19 combines with J gene TRBJ1-5; D gene uncertain. Trimming removed 5 bases at V and 2 bases at J, with 4 bases between. Germline V gene lookup returns CDR1 LNHDA and CDR2 SQIVND (reference sequence). The CDR3 loop spans 12 amino acids. CDR3: CASSRGNQPQHF. The CDR3 DNA is TGTGCCAGTAGTCGGGGCAATCAGCCCCAGCATTTT.

J is TRBJ1-1 and V is TRBV27; 7 nucleotides match TRBD1. With 4 bases clipped from V and 5 bases from J, the junction kept 10 bases outside the gene matches. Germline CDR1 reads MNHEY; CDR2 reads SMNVEV (reference sequence). The CDR3 contains 15 residues. The CDR3 bases are TGTGCCAGCAGTTCCCTTGGGACAGATTTTACTGAAGCTTTCTTT. Translated, it gives CASSSLGTDFTEAFF.

The V and J genes are TRBV6-6 and TRBJ2-1; 10 bases are a match to TRBD2. The CDR3 contains 15 residues. Germline V gives CDR1 MNHNY, CDR2 SVGAGI (reference sequence). J gave up 6 bases and V 2 bases, and 4 bases lay outside the gene matches. Here the CDR3 reads CASSYRTSGLNEQFF. As DNA, the CDR3 is TGTGCCAGCAGTTACAGGACTAGCGGCCTCAATGAGCAGTTCTTC.

The chain has TRBV6-6 and TRBJ1-1; tentative D call: TRBD1 (6 bases). V lost 9 bases, J lost 0 bases, and 17 bases lay in between. The CDR3 runs 15 residues. Per the germline V gene, CDR1 is MNHNY and CDR2 is SVGAGI (reference sequence). CDR3 protein: CASTMDGQMNTEAFF. Here the CDR3 DNA reads TGTGCCAGTACAATGGATGGACAGATGAACACTGAAGCTTTCTTT.

This clone has at least ten counts. The chain carries TRBV5-4 and TRBJ1-6; D not resolved. The CDR3 is 15 amino acids. Between the trimmed V and J ends, which lost 5 bases and 10 bases, there was a span of 19 bases. Germline loops: CDR1 SGHNT, CDR2 YYREEE (reference sequence). The chain's CDR3 is CASSSRGGAESPLHF. The CDR3 nucleotides are TGTGCCAGCAGTTCCCGGGGAGGCGCCGAGTCACCCCTCCACTTT.